Below, 31 T cell receptor beta chains from the same sample are listed, as sequenced in a study of CD4 and CD8 cells across lung adenocarcinoma regions. TCRdb redid the calling of the PCR reads with MiXCR, one entry per CDR3 protein. Here the sample spans about 25,000 distinct CDR3 sequences, about 51% being singletons. The sequenced sample consisted of CD4+ T cells from the center of a lung tumor. The receptors come from a male donor with lung adenocarcinoma. The CD4 and CD8 labels of this study may be unreliable.

This clonotype was picked up many times. The chain uses TRBV6-5 and TRBJ1-2, with 11 bases fitting TRBD1. Germline V gene sequence: CDR1 MNHEY, CDR2 SVGAGI. Germline trimming cut 2 bases from V and 5 bases from J; bases unmatched to any gene: 7. This CDR3 spans 16 amino acids. The CDR3 DNA follows: TGTGCCAGCAGTTACCTCGGACAGGGGGCAGGTTATGGCTACACCTTC. Its translation is CASSYLGQGAGYGYTF.

V usage is TRBV3-1 and J usage is TRBJ2-5, with D hard to call. This CDR3 region has 13 residues. Looked up from germline, CDR1 is LGHDT and CDR2 is YNNKEL (reference sequence). Trimming cost V 1 base and J 2 bases, with 5 bases left between them. The CDR3 sequence is CASSQGYQETQYF. The CDR3 DNA is TGTGCCAGCAGCCAAGGCTATCAAGAGACCCAGTACTTC.

This clonotype has ten or more counts. The gene calls are TRBV6-5 and TRBJ1-5; D remains unclear. Germline V gives CDR1 MNHEY, CDR2 SVGAGI. The V gene lost 4 bases and the J gene lost 5 bases, with 9 bases spanning the gap. The CDR3 runs 13 residues. CDR3 in DNA: TGTGCCAGCAGTTCTACCCGGGATCAGCCCCAGCATTTT. Amino acid sequence: CASSSTRDQPQHF.

Details on this clonotype: One junction end disagrees with the germline gene, perhaps due to a read error. In DNA form, the CDR3 reads TGTGCCAGGGGCTGCACTCTAGGGGGGGGGACCCGGTACTTC. This codes for CARGCTLGGGTRYF. The chain combines TRBV6-1 with TRBJ2-5; D is possibly TRBD2 (7 bases). Germline assignment: CDR1 MNHNS and CDR2 SASEGT. The CDR3 contains 14 residues.

To note about this clonotype: Given the absence of the conserved phenylalanine or tryptophan at the CDR3 end, a read error is likely. The limits of the CDR3 on the DNA are not certain, so only TCRdb's listed CDR3 is given. The V gene is TRBV6-1, the J gene TRBJ2-5; the table's D call of TRBD1 was not tested on the DNA. Germline V gene data show CDR1 as MNHNS and CDR2 as SASEGT. A total of 13 residues make up the CDR3, ends included. The CDR3 is CPSSALGRETQHS.

Comment on this clonotype: One end of the junction varies from germline; a read error may be responsible. The chain joins TRBV27 to TRBJ2-5; perhaps TRBD2 as D (6 bases). The CDR3 spans 13 residues. CDR1 MNHEY and CDR2 SMNVEV come from the germline V gene (reference sequence). The CDR3 is CASRGIGTETQYF. Here the CDR3 DNA reads TGTGCCAGCCGGGGGATTGGCACAGAGACCCAGTACTTT.

As to this clonotype: One end of the junction does not line up with germline, which may come from a read error. This rearrangement joins TRBV6-1 to TRBJ1-5; 7 bases map to TRBD1. This CDR3 has 15 amino acids. Per germline, CDR1 MNHNS and CDR2 SASEGT. CDR3 residues: CASSEFRGVVQPHHF. The CDR3 DNA is TGTGCCAGCAGTGAATTCAGGGGGGTAGTCCAGCCCCACCACTTT.

The chain links TRBV9 to TRBJ2-1; 9 bases line up with TRBD2. After removal of 2 bases from V and 0 bases from J, the junction contained 9 bases not matched to a gene. Looked up from germline, CDR1 is SGDLS and CDR2 is YYNGEE. The CDR3 contains 18 residues. The CDR3 sequence: CASSVLAGHRSSYNEQFF. CDR3 bases: TGTGCCAGCAGCGTTCTAGCGGGGCATAGGAGCTCCTACAATGAGCAGTTCTTC.

This clonotype has at least ten counts. V gene TRBV6-1 combines with J gene TRBJ2-2; no firm D call. The CDR3 loop spans 15 amino acids. CDR1 and CDR2 (germline): MNHNS, SASEGT. Trimming took off 6 bases at V and 0 bases at J, with 11 bases between the two ends. The CDR3 region has the DNA TGTGCCAGCAGCGACGCTAGGGCGAACACCGGGGAGCTGTTTTTT. Its protein is CASSDARANTGELFF.

The chain has TRBV6-1 and TRBJ2-1; no reliable D call. TRBJ2-7 explains the end of the DNA better; the J call may be wrong. Germline CDR1 MNHNS, CDR2 SASEGT. There are 11 residues in the CDR3. CDR3 sequence reads: CASMWHNEQYF. CDR3 nucleotides: TGTGCCAGCATGTGGCATAACGAGCAGTACTTC.

By share, this clonotype counts as medium-sized (0.01 to 0.1%). The chain recombines TRBV6-1 with TRBJ1-4; no reliable D call. The CDR3 loop spans 14 amino acids. V lost 2 bases and J lost 8, with 12 bases in between. Germline CDR1 MNHNS, CDR2 SASEGT. The CDR3 protein is CASSENGMREKLFF. The CDR3 nucleotides read TGTGCCAGCAGTGAAAATGGGATGAGGGAAAAACTGTTTTTT.

In this sample, this clonotype turned up once. This chain joins TRBV6-5 and TRBJ2-1; D perhaps matches TRBD1 (5 bases). Germline V gene lookup returns CDR1 MNHEY and CDR2 SVGAGI. This CDR3 contains 13 residues. The V gene lost 0 bases and the J gene lost 10 bases, with 10 bases spanning the gap. DNA for the CDR3: TGTGCCAGCAGTTACTCGGGCAGGGCGGAGCAGTTCTTC. Residues: CASSYSGRAEQFF.

The V and J genes are TRBV4-2 and TRBJ2-1; no definite D call. The J call is in doubt because the DNA end fits TRBJ2-7 better. Per the germline V gene, CDR1 is LGHNA and CDR2 is YNFKEQ. The length of the CDR3 is 14 residues. The CDR3 nucleotides are TGTGCCAGCAGCCAAACCGCTTCTTTAGGAGAGCAGTACTTC. Translation: CASSQTASLGEQYF.

This rearrangement joins TRBV4-1 to TRBJ2-6; D possibly uses TRBD1 or TRBD2 (6 bases each). Germline CDR1 MGHRA, CDR2 YSYEKL. Trimming removed 0 bases from V and 11 bases from J, with 17 bases in between. CDR3 length: 16 amino acids. For the CDR3, the DNA is TGCGCCAGCAGCCAAGATAGGGGGGTGAGCGCCTACGTCCTGACTTTC. It is translated as CASSQDRGVSAYVLTF.

CDR3 region: CAMGLQAVSTDTQYF. CDR3 coding DNA: TGTGCCATGGGCCTCCAGGCTGTGAGCACAGATACGCAGTATTTT. The chain links TRBV10-3 to TRBJ2-3; unclear D gene. Germline-derived CDR1 and CDR2 are ENHRY and SYGVKD. CDR3 length: 15 residues. Trimming pared 9 bases from V and 0 bases from J, leaving 16 bases between.

By share, this clonotype ranks as hyperexpanded. The rearrangement links TRBV6-1 to TRBJ2-1, with TRBD2 matching over 7 bases. TRBJ2-5 explains the end of the DNA better; the J call may be wrong. The CDR3 extends over 16 amino acids. CDR1 is MNHNS and CDR2 is SASEGT in the germline V gene. CDR3 sequence: CASSEPSGEGEETQYF. The CDR3 DNA reads as TGTGCCAGCAGCGAGCCTTCGGGGGAGGGAGAAGAGACCCAGTACTTC.

Comments on this clonotype: The junction does not match germline at one end; this may be a read error. V is TRBV6-1 and J is TRBJ2-3; D remains ambiguous. There are 15 residues in the CDR3. Germline V gene lookup returns CDR1 MNHNS and CDR2 SASEGT. CDR3 nucleotides: TGTGCCAGCAGTGAAGCGAGAGTGAGCACAGAGACGCAGTTTTTT. It yields the protein CASSEARVSTETQFF.

This clonotype was counted at least ten times. The chain is built from TRBV6-1 and TRBJ1-6; perhaps TRBD1 as D (5 bases). The V gene's germline CDR1 is MNHNS and CDR2 SASEGT. The CDR3 covers 15 residues. V dropped 8 bases and J dropped 4 bases, with 15 bases sitting between them. The CDR3 loop reads CASSAGRFYNSPLHF. The CDR3 DNA reads TGTGCCAGCTCTGCAGGGCGATTTTATAATTCACCCCTCCACTTT.

This chain connects TRBV20-1 to TRBJ2-4, with 7 bases fitting TRBD1. The CDR3 has 11 residues. CDR1 is DFQATT, CDR2 SNEGSKA, per germline (reference sequence). V shed 6 bases and J 9 bases; nucleotides not matched to a gene: 5. The CDR3 region has the DNA TGCAGTGCAGTAGACAGGGCCATTCAGTACTTC. Residues: CSAVDRAIQYF.

Details on this clonotype: At one end the junction does not follow the germline gene, possibly because of a read error. V and J are TRBV6-1 and TRBJ2-5, with a weak D call TRBD2 (7 bases). Germline CDR1 MNHNS, CDR2 SASEGT. The CDR3 consists of 15 residues. The CDR3: CARSRGGRGQDTQYF. The CDR3 nucleotides read TGTGCCAGGAGTCGCGGGGGCCGGGGCCAAGATACCCAGTACTTC.

The chain carries TRBV5-1 and TRBJ1-1, with 10 bases aligning to TRBD1. V lost 4 bases, J lost 4 bases, and 10 bases stayed unmatched. This CDR3 has 16 amino acids. Germline V CDR1 and CDR2: SGHRS, YFSETQ. The CDR3 DNA follows: TGCGCCAGCAGCAGGGGACAGGGGTTGTCCCGCACTGAAGCTTTCTTT. Translating gives CASSRGQGLSRTEAFF.

The gene calls are TRBV6-5 and TRBJ2-5; D remains unclear. Near its end, the DNA agrees better with TRBJ2-7, so the J call may be wrong. Germline V CDR1 and CDR2: MNHEY, SVGAGI. The CDR3 consists of 16 residues. The CDR3 DNA reads TGTGCCAGCAGTTCCTTAAAGTTTGGGGTTATCTACGAGCAGTACTTC. It is translated as CASSSLKFGVIYEQYF.

The CDR3 sequence is CASSLPAGRGVDIQYF. The CDR3 coding sequence is TGTGCCAGCAGTTTACCAGCGGGAAGGGGTGTAGATATTCAGTACTTC. The gene calls are TRBV6-2 or TRBV6-3 and TRBJ2-4; 7 positions match TRBD2. V gave up 4 bases and J gave up 10 bases; unmatched junction bases: 16. The germline V gene encodes CDR1 MNHEY and CDR2 SVGEGT. CDR3 length: 16 residues.

The J gene is TRBJ2-2, the V gene TRBV6-1, with 12 bases fitting TRBD2. The better agreement between TRBJ2-3 and the DNA end casts doubt on the J call. CDR1 and CDR2 from the germline V gene are MNHNS and SASEGT. CDR3 length: 17 amino acids. The CDR3 here is CASRGGPGLAGTGTQYF. CDR3 nucleotide sequence: TGTGCCAGCCGGGGGGGACCAGGACTAGCGGGGACCGGTACGCAGTATTTT.

A remark on this clonotype: The junction shows a germline mismatch at one end, possibly a read error. The chain is built from TRBV6-4 and TRBJ2-3; D perhaps matches TRBD2 (7 bases). Germline V gene lookup returns CDR1 MRHNA and CDR2 SNTAGT. There are 16 residues in the CDR3. CDR3 in amino acids: CASGDSGGRDTDTQYF. CDR3 nucleotide sequence: TGTGCCAGCGGGGACTCGGGGGGCCGAGACACAGATACGCAGTATTTC.

The gene calls are TRBV4-1 and TRBJ2-3, with a weak D call TRBD1 (6 bases). The length of the CDR3 is 16 residues. The germline V gene has CDR1 MGHRA and CDR2 YSYEKL. The V and J ends lost 4 bases and 1 base respectively, with 15 bases between them. The CDR3 DNA reads TGCGCCAGCAGCCGACAGGCCGGCAGGGGCACAGATACGCAGTATTTT. Translating gives CASSRQAGRGTDTQYF.

Details on this clonotype: Compared with germline, one end of the junction differs, possibly owing to a read error. This chain joins TRBV6-1 and TRBJ2-2; D unclear. CDR3 length: 15 amino acids. Germline V gene lookup returns CDR1 MNHNS and CDR2 SASEGT. The CDR3: CASSLQSVIPEEQFF. The CDR3 DNA follows: TGTGCCAGCAGCCTCCAGTCCGTAATTCCCGAGGAGCAGTTTTTT.

Turning to this clonotype: A much larger clone lies a single base off, so this may be a read error. J is TRBJ1-3 and V is TRBV27; the D gene is possibly TRBD1 (6 bases). The germline V gene encodes CDR1 MNHEY and CDR2 SMNVEV (reference sequence). Trimming shortened V by 2 bases and J by 6 bases, and 11 bases separated the two germline ends. This CDR3 region has 14 residues. The CDR3 sequence: CASSLQGYENTIYF. The CDR3 DNA is TGTGCCAGCAGTTTACAGGGGTACGAAAACACCATATATTTT.

This clonotype was detected only a few times. V usage is TRBV9 and J usage is TRBJ1-1; D may be TRBD1 (5 bases). This CDR3 has 12 residues. Deletions cut 0 bases from V and 6 bases from J, with 6 bases between. The germline gives CDR1 SGDLS, CDR2 YYNGEE. The chain's CDR3 is CASSVAGAEAFF. DNA of the CDR3: TGTGCCAGCAGCGTAGCGGGGGCTGAAGCTTTCTTT.

The count of this clonotype is one. One end of the junction varies from germline; a read error may be responsible. V and J are TRBV6-4 and TRBJ2-1, with 12 bases matching TRBD2. The CDR3 sequence is 13 residues long. Germline assignment: CDR1 MRHNA and CDR2 SNTAGT. CDR3: CASSVLAGGEQFF. CDR3 coding DNA: TGTGCCAGCAGCGTACTAGCGGGAGGTGAGCAGTTTTTC.

J is TRBJ2-1 and V is TRBV6-1; 12 bases line up with TRBD2. The J call could be wrong; TRBJ2-7 is a better fit for the DNA end. This CDR3 contains 16 residues. The germline CDR1 and CDR2 sequences are MNHNS and SASEGT. CDR3 DNA: TGTGCCAGCAGTGAAACGTGGACTAGCGGGACCAATGAGCAGTACTTC. This codes for CASSETWTSGTNEQYF.